The present entry profiles one T cell receptor (beta chain) with its context. This clonotype is identified as medium-sized (0.01 to 0.1%). Its specific antigen is unknown. The sample holds no much larger clone one base away, and base qualities are not on file. The junction shows trimming of 6 bases on V and 7 bases on J, plus 12 bases between the germline ends. CDR1 and CDR2 are drawn from the germline V gene: WSHSY, SAAADI. The CDR3 contains 12 residues, cysteine and phenylalanine counted. The kept DNA is CDR3 alone, 36 bases in frame from the first base. This sample was included in a study of tumor-infiltrating lymphocytes in oesophageal squamous cell carcinoma (dated by TCRdb to between 2015 and 2016). The library came from PCR. Data came from an Illumina HiSeq 2000. TCRdb reprocessing: public reads trimmed at Q25 with fastp, clones called with MiXCR, in-frame beta chains kept. Each entry is one CDR3 protein sequence, shown with its most common DNA and genes. The sample table holds about 22,000 distinct CDR3 sequences, of which around 34% were seen once. The ten largest account for under 20% of the sample.

This TCR came from a female donor with esophageal squamous cell carcinoma. The rearranged chain carries TRBV10-2 and TRBJ1-1, with TRBD1 as a weak D call on 5 bases. Source material: esophageal tumor tissue. The CDR3 has the sequence CASSGSGGEAFF. In nucleotide form, the sequence is TGCGCCAGCAGCGGTTCTGGGGGTGAAGCTTTCTTT.